One and the same sample provided the 32 T cell receptor beta chains below, sequenced in a study of cytomegalovirus exposure and HLA in healthy donors (dated 2017 in TCRdb). Libraries were prepared through the immunoSEQ multiplex PCR assay. TCRdb limited this immuneACCESS table to in-frame rearrangements with V and J called. A share of clones is missing; checked studies link under half to unresolved V genes, and the rest is unexplained. The sample has 80,000 to 100,000 clones on record, roughly 85% of them singletons. The ten largest clones capture roughly 3.9% of the sample. Sequencing was carried out using PBMCs. All receptors come from a woman between 25 and 40 years old in good health and CMV-seronegative.

This clone was recorded a few times. J is TRBJ2-2 and V is TRBV19; tentative D call: TRBD2 (5 bases). Trimming left V 2 bases short and J 6 bases short, with 7 bases between. This CDR3 region has 13 residues. Germline V gives CDR1 LNHDA, CDR2 SQIVND (reference sequence). The CDR3, as DNA: TGTGCCAGTAGTATAAGGAGGTCCGGGGAGCTGTTTTTT. This sequence encodes CASSIRRSGELFF.

The rearrangement uses TRBV7-9 and TRBJ2-1, with D tentatively TRBD1 (5 bases). Germline values: CDR1 SEHNR, CDR2 FQNEAQ (reference sequence). The CDR3 is 14 amino acids. V lost 5 bases and J 9 bases, leaving 17 bases between the germline ends. The CDR3 loop reads CASSPRGHQREQFF. DNA for the CDR3: TGTGCCAGCAGCCCTAGGGGCCACCAGCGTGAGCAGTTCTTC.

This chain joins TRBV2 and TRBJ2-1, with D perhaps matching TRBD2 (6 bases). V lost 7 bases and J 12 bases, leaving 16 bases between the germline ends. Germline V gene lookup returns CDR1 SNHLY and CDR2 FYNNEI. This CDR3 is built from 12 residues. The DNA of the CDR3 is TGTGCCAGCATAAGAGGAGGGCAAGGGCAGTTCTTC. This encodes CASIRGGQGQFF. Drawing the rest from reference TRBV2 and TRBJ2-1, the complete variable domain is EPEVTQTPSHQVTQMGQEVILRCVPISNHLYFYWYRQILGQKVEFLVSFYNNEISEKSEIFDDQFSVERPDGSNFTLKIRSTKLEDSAMYFCASIRGGQGQFFGPGTRLTVL.

The CDR3 here is CASSRPRAGGYEQYF. The CDR3 DNA follows: TGTGCCAGCAGCCGCCCCCGGGCGGGCGGCTACGAGCAGTACTTC. The rearrangement uses TRBV7-8 and TRBJ2-7; the D gene is possibly TRBD2 (5 bases). The CDR3 spans 15 residues. Trimming shortened V by 5 bases and J by 3 bases, and 17 bases separated the two germline ends. Germline V gene lookup returns CDR1 SGHVS and CDR2 FQNEAQ.

This clone came up once. The chain carries TRBV2 and TRBJ2-1, with 8 positions matching TRBD1. CDR1 is SNHLY, CDR2 FYNNEI, per germline. CDR3 size: 14 residues. J gave up 8 bases and V 8 bases, and 11 bases lay outside the gene matches. The CDR3 is CASVPGTGPDEQFF. CDR3 coding DNA: TGTGCCAGCGTACCCGGGACAGGCCCTGATGAGCAGTTCTTC.

The chain combines TRBV2 with TRBJ2-5, with D possibly being TRBD2 (6 bases). The CDR3 is made up of 15 amino acids. Germline loops: CDR1 SNHLY, CDR2 FYNNEI. Trimming left V 1 base short and J 1 base short, with 10 bases between. The CDR3 region is CASSEGLRGQETQYF. CDR3 DNA: TGTGCCAGCAGTGAAGGCTTGCGGGGCCAAGAGACCCAGTACTTC.

The V gene is TRBV4-1, the J gene TRBJ2-7, with D possibly matching TRBD2 (6 bases). CDR1 and CDR2 (germline): MGHRA, YSYEKL. This CDR3 is built from 17 residues. Trimming shortened V by 2 bases and J by 3 bases, and 20 bases separated the two germline ends. The DNA of the CDR3 is TGCGCCAGCAGCCAACTTCCGGGACTTTCTCAATTCTACGAGCAGTACTTC. Residues: CASSQLPGLSQFYEQYF.

V and J are TRBV7-6 and TRBJ2-7; TRBD1 aligns across 11 bases. This CDR3 spans 15 amino acids. J gave up 4 bases and V 4 bases, and 6 bases lay outside the gene matches. Germline V gene sequence: CDR1 SGHVS, CDR2 FNYEAQ. The CDR3 protein is CASSSGQGGIYEQYF. DNA of the CDR3: TGTGCCAGCAGCTCGGGACAGGGGGGGATTTACGAGCAGTACTTC.

This rearrangement joins TRBV23-1 to TRBJ1-6, with 8 bases identical to TRBD1. TRBV23-1 is marked as an open reading frame, function uncertain. This CDR3 is 16 amino acids long. V trimming: 10 bases; J trimming: 5 bases; junction bases outside the gene matches: 13. CDR3 nucleotide sequence: TGCGCCACTCTCCCAAGTGGCAGGGGGCATAATTCACCCCTCCACTTT. Translating it yields CATLPSGRGHNSPLHF.

This clone was observed a handful of times. This chain connects TRBV29-1 to TRBJ2-1; 10 bases align to TRBD2. This CDR3 is 14 amino acids long. Per germline, CDR1 SQVTM and CDR2 ANQGSEA. Trimming cost V 3 bases and J 3 bases; bases outside gene matches: 2. The CDR3 bases are TGCAGCGTTGATCGGACTAGCGGCTACAATGAGCAGTTCTTC. Protein: CSVDRTSGYNEQFF.

V usage is TRBV7-9 and J usage is TRBJ2-7; 9 bases align to TRBD1. The CDR3 sequence is 13 residues long. Germline trimming cut 8 bases from V and 1 base from J; bases unmatched to any gene: 3. Per the germline V gene, CDR1 is SEHNR and CDR2 is FQNEAQ (reference sequence). CDR3 sequence: CASSDRGSYEQYF. CDR3 in DNA: TGTGCCAGCTCGGACAGGGGTTCCTACGAGCAGTACTTC.

This clone was found once. V is TRBV12-5 and J is TRBJ2-3; possible D gene TRBD2, 6 bases. The CDR3 runs 14 residues. V lost 5 bases and J lost 1, with 10 bases in between. Germline CDR1 LGHNT, CDR2 FRNRAP. CDR3 coding DNA: TGTGCTAGTGGTCTCGGGGGACGCACAGATACGCAGTATTTT. It encodes CASGLGGRTDTQYF.

This sequence joins TRBV6-1 and TRBJ1-3, with D uncertain. Germline values: CDR1 MNHNS, CDR2 SASEGT. The germline V and J ends were trimmed by 8 bases and 0 bases, with 11 bases remaining between them. CDR3 length: 14 residues. The CDR3 DNA reads TGTGCCAGCTCATCCTTGAGCTCTGGAAACACCATATATTTT. Its translation is CASSSLSSGNTIYF.

The rearrangement joins TRBV5-1 to TRBJ1-5, with D possibly TRBD1 on 6 matching bases. This CDR3 spans 16 amino acids. In germline, CDR1 is SGHRS, CDR2 YFSETQ. The V end was cut by 4 bases, the J end by 0 bases, with 14 bases between. Written as DNA, the CDR3 is TGCGCCAGCAGCCCAGGACAGCACAATAGCAATCAGCCCCAGCATTTT. Amino acid sequence: CASSPGQHNSNQPQHF.

The V gene is TRBV4-3, the J gene TRBJ1-4; 8 positions agree with TRBD1. This CDR3 has 15 amino acids. CDR1 and CDR2 (germline): LGHNA, YSLEER. After removal of 3 bases from V and 8 bases from J, the junction contained 8 bases not matched to a gene. CDR3 loop: CASSHPGQGLEKLFF. CDR3 bases: TGCGCCAGCAGCCATCCCGGACAGGGACTGGAAAAACTGTTTTTT.

The V and J genes are TRBV6-6 and TRBJ1-1; 8 bases map to TRBD1. V dropped 7 bases and J dropped 5; count of bases not matched to a gene: 12. The V gene's germline CDR1 is MNHNY and CDR2 SVGAGI (reference sequence). The CDR3 runs to 15 residues. CDR3 protein: CASTSVQGALTEAFF. In nucleotides, the CDR3 is TGTGCCAGCACCTCGGTTCAGGGGGCTTTAACTGAAGCTTTCTTT.

This chain links TRBV5-1 with TRBJ1-1, with D perhaps TRBD1 (6 bases). Trimming removed 1 base at V and 5 bases at J, with 15 bases between. This CDR3 is built from 15 residues. CDR1 SGHRS and CDR2 YFSETQ come from the germline V gene. As DNA, the CDR3 is TGCGCCAGCAGCTTGCTACCAGAGGGGGGGACTGAAGCTTTCTTT. Its protein is CASSLLPEGGTEAFF.

The chain uses TRBV7-7 and TRBJ1-5; perhaps TRBD1 as D (5 bases). CDR1 and CDR2 from the germline V gene are SSHAT and FNYEAQ (reference sequence). CDR3 length equals 13 residues. The ends were cut back, 2 bases at V and 6 bases at J, with 8 bases in the middle. CDR3 nucleotide sequence: TGTGCCAGCAGCTTAAGGGGTACTCAGCCCCAGCATTTT. Its translation is CASSLRGTQPQHF.

V and J are TRBV7-3 and TRBJ2-1, with 13 positions matching TRBD2. Germline trimming cut 0 bases from V and 5 bases from J; bases unmatched to any gene: 7. In germline, CDR1 is SGHTA, CDR2 FQGTGA. CDR3 length: 18 amino acids. CDR3 bases: TGTGCCAGCAGCTTAACGTTCGTCGGGACTAGCGGGAACAATGAGCAGTTCTTC. Encoded protein: CASSLTFVGTSGNNEQFF.

The chain recombines TRBV4-2 with TRBJ2-7; 8 bases agree with TRBD2. After removal of 3 bases from V and 0 bases from J, the junction contained 7 bases not matched to a gene. CDR1 is LGHNA, CDR2 YNFKEQ, per germline. CDR3 length: 16 residues. CDR3 bases: TGTGCCAGCAGCCAGGGACTAGAATCGGTCTCCTACGAGCAGTACTTC. It encodes CASSQGLESVSYEQYF.

The chain combines TRBV4-1 with TRBJ2-1, with TRBD2 identical over 14 bases. The V gene's germline CDR1 is MGHRA and CDR2 YSYEKL. This CDR3 is 15 amino acids long. V gave up 4 bases and J gave up 8 bases; unmatched junction bases: 4. The CDR3 DNA reads TGCGCCAGCAGCCCGGGACTAGCGGGAGCCTATGAGCAGTTCTTC. Residues: CASSPGLAGAYEQFF.

The rearrangement joins TRBV27 to TRBJ2-7; TRBD2 agrees at 11 bases. V shed 4 bases, J shed 11 bases, and the junction held 4 bases outside the gene matches. The CDR3 contains 12 residues. From germline, CDR1 is MNHEY and CDR2 SMNVEV (reference sequence). CDR3 DNA sequence: TGTGCCAGCAGTTCACCGGGACTAGCGGAGTACTTC. Its translation is CASSSPGLAEYF.

This chain links TRBV11-3 with TRBJ2-3; D perhaps matches TRBD1 (5 bases). In germline, CDR1 is SGHNT, CDR2 YENEEA. Trimming cost V 5 bases and J 6 bases, with 9 bases left between them. The CDR3 extends over 12 amino acids. CDR3 nucleotide sequence: TGTGCCAGCAGCCTACAGGAGGATACGCAGTATTTT. This gives the protein CASSLQEDTQYF.

The V call is TRBV5-6, the J call TRBJ1-2, with D unclear. Looked up from germline, CDR1 is SGHDT and CDR2 is YYEEEE. Trimming left V 1 base short and J 8 bases short, with 12 bases between. This CDR3 region has 13 residues. CDR3 bases: TGTGCCAGCAGCTTGACAGCTGTCGACGGCTACACCTTC. Translation: CASSLTAVDGYTF.

The chain links TRBV2 to TRBJ2-5, with 12 bases aligning to TRBD1. The germline CDR1 and CDR2 sequences are SNHLY and FYNNEI. This CDR3 is built from 15 residues. With 6 bases clipped from V and 5 bases from J, the junction kept 7 bases outside the gene matches. In DNA form, the CDR3 reads TGTGCCAGCAGGGGGGACAGGGGGCAGGTGGAGACCCAGTACTTC. Its translation is CASRGDRGQVETQYF.

V and J are TRBV15 and TRBJ2-7; maybe TRBD1 (5 bases). Trimming took off 1 base at V and 0 bases at J, with 19 bases between the two ends. This CDR3 region has 18 residues. From germline, CDR1 is LNHNV and CDR2 YYDKDF (reference sequence). The CDR3 bases are TGTGCCACCAGCAGAGGCTACCCGGCAGGGAAATCCTCCTACGAGCAGTACTTC. It is translated as CATSRGYPAGKSSYEQYF.

DNA of the CDR3: TGTGCCAGCAGCTTGCCCGGCGGGAGGTACCAAGAGACCCAGTACTTC. Its protein product is CASSLPGGRYQETQYF. V is TRBV5-4 and J is TRBJ2-5, with 8 bases matching TRBD2. The length of the CDR3 is 16 residues. Trimming removed 1 base from V and 0 bases from J; junction bases left unmatched: 5. In germline, CDR1 is SGHNT, CDR2 YYREEE (reference sequence).

This sequence joins TRBV4-2 and TRBJ1-2, with D possibly matching TRBD1 (6 bases). CDR3 size: 17 residues. Trimming stripped 3 bases from V and 4 bases from J, with 21 bases between. Germline assignment: CDR1 LGHNA and CDR2 YNFKEQ. The CDR3 here is CASSHMPSQGSAYGYTF. The CDR3 nucleotides are TGTGCCAGCAGCCACATGCCCTCACAGGGATCTGCCTATGGCTACACCTTC.

The DNA for the CDR3 is TGTGCCAGCAGCTCGTCATTTCTGAGCTCCTACAATGAGCAGTTCTTC. Protein sequence: CASSSSFLSSYNEQFF. The chain carries TRBV5-4 and TRBJ2-1; D remains unclear. Germline lookup yields CDR1 SGHNT and CDR2 YYREEE (reference sequence). The CDR3 is 16 amino acids. Trimming left V 3 bases short and J 0 bases short, with 13 bases between.

A few counts support this clone. The chain couples TRBV6-5 to TRBJ1-6, with TRBD1 identical over 7 bases. Trimming cost V 2 bases and J 11 bases; bases outside gene matches: 12. Germline CDR1 is MNHEY and CDR2 is SVGAGI. There are 16 residues in the CDR3. CDR3 sequence: CASSYQGTDPMTPLHF. In DNA, the CDR3 is TGTGCCAGCAGTTACCAAGGGACAGACCCAATGACACCCCTCCACTTT.

This clone was detected only once. The CDR3 DNA follows: TGTGCCAGCAGTTTAGCGGGAGTGGTCGAGCAGTACTTC. This sequence encodes CASSLAGVVEQYF. The genes are TRBV28 and TRBJ2-7, with 7 bases matching TRBD2. The CDR3 loop spans 13 amino acids. Germline assignment: CDR1 MDHEN and CDR2 SYDVKM. V shed 2 bases and J 6 bases; nucleotides not matched to a gene: 4.

The sample holds one count of this clone. The J gene is TRBJ2-3, the V gene TRBV6-1; tentative D call: TRBD2 (6 bases). The CDR3 spans 13 residues. V lost 7 bases to trimming and J lost 2 bases, with 10 bases between them. Germline loops: CDR1 MNHNS, CDR2 SASEGT. CDR3 DNA: TGTGCCAGCAACGCGGGGCCCACAGATACGCAGTATTTT. Protein sequence: CASNAGPTDTQYF.